The T cell receptor (beta chain) under discussion was sequenced for a study of shared clonotypes between healthy human individuals. V was trimmed by 3 bases and J by 14 bases, leaving 20 bases between them. The CDR3 sequence is 13 residues long. Germline V gene lookup returns CDR1 SGDLS and CDR2 YYNGEE. The assay used deep level. The repertoire was sequenced with immunoSEQ multiplex PCR; TCRdb's copy has only in-frame clones and lacks some. The sample contains under 2,500,000 clones, around 95% of which appear only once. Sequencing was done on a sample of naive CD4+ T cells sorted from blood. This sample's subset: CD45RA+ positively selected. The sequence derives from a man between 18 and 35 years old in good health. V gene TRBV9 combines with J gene TRBJ1-2; D gene uncertain. As DNA, the CDR3 is TGTGCCAGCAGCGCCGCATCCCGACACGGGATGACCTTC. It specifies CASSAASRHGMTF.